What follows are 17 T cell receptor beta chains derived from one specimen sequenced in a study of PD-L1 blockade in urothelial cancer. Generated by immunoSEQ multiplex PCR, the TCRdb table keeps only in-frame clones and is missing some. The table lists some 30,000 clones, around 86% of them singletons. The sequencing here drew on PBMCs, taken around atezolizumab (anti-PD-L1) treatment. The receptors were sampled from a man between 45 and 60 years old with urothelial cancer.

The CDR3 protein is CASTRDRVGEAFF. The CDR3 DNA follows: TGTGCCAGCACTCGGGACAGGGTAGGCGAAGCTTTCTTT. The chain combines TRBV2 with TRBJ1-1; 9 positions match TRBD1. V lost 7 bases to trimming and J lost 8 bases; unmatched junction nucleotides: 8. Germline V gene lookup returns CDR1 SNHLY and CDR2 FYNNEI. This CDR3 has 13 residues.

The V call is TRBV10-3, the J call TRBJ2-1; unclear D gene. V lost 6 bases and J lost 5, with 11 bases in between. The CDR3 runs 13 residues. Germline V gene sequence: CDR1 ENHRY, CDR2 SYGVKD. For the CDR3, the DNA is TGTGCCATCAGGGCCGATGCTGACAATGAGCAGTTCTTC. Its translation: CAIRADADNEQFF.

The chain joins TRBV5-1 to TRBJ2-7; weak D call: TRBD1 (6 bases). The CDR3 length is 14 residues. The ends were cut back, 2 bases at V and 2 bases at J, with 11 bases in the middle. Germline V CDR1 and CDR2: SGHRS, YFSETQ. CDR3 loop: CASSLVTGPYEQYF. For the CDR3, the DNA is TGCGCCAGCAGCTTAGTGACAGGCCCCTACGAGCAGTACTTC.

The genes are TRBV7-9 and TRBJ2-5; possible D gene TRBD2, 5 bases. Germline V lookup: CDR1 SEHNR, CDR2 FQNEAQ (reference sequence). The V gene lost 5 bases and the J gene lost 4 bases, with 17 bases spanning the gap. This CDR3 comprises 15 residues. The CDR3 DNA is TGTGCCAGCAGCAAAACCAGGTTAGGGAGAGAGACCCAGTACTTC. Its protein is CASSKTRLGRETQYF.

The V call is TRBV5-4, the J call TRBJ1-2, with TRBD1 matching 8 bases. There are 14 residues in the CDR3. Per germline, CDR1 SGHNT and CDR2 YYREEE (reference sequence). With 1 base clipped from V and 7 bases from J, the junction kept 6 bases outside the gene matches. The CDR3, as DNA: TGTGCCAGCAGCTTGATTGGACAGGGTGGTGGCTACACCTTC. This codes for CASSLIGQGGGYTF.

This chain connects TRBV5-4 to TRBJ2-5; 14 bases fit TRBD2. Trimming cost V 2 bases and J 3 bases; bases outside gene matches: 3. The V gene's germline CDR1 is SGHNT and CDR2 YYREEE (reference sequence). The CDR3 consists of 16 residues. The CDR3 bases are TGTGCCAGCAGCTTTCCGGGACTAGCGGGAGAAGAGACCCAGTACTTC. It specifies CASSFPGLAGEETQYF.

The J gene is TRBJ1-2, the V gene TRBV5-1; the match to TRBD1 covers 8 bases. The CDR3 covers 14 residues. Germline V gene data show CDR1 as SGHRS and CDR2 as YFSETQ. V lost 2 bases, J lost 6 bases, and 6 bases stayed unmatched. The CDR3 region has the DNA TGCGCCAGCAGCTTAGACAGGGGATCGGATGGCTACACCTTC. Amino acids: CASSLDRGSDGYTF. Full variable domain (missing parts from reference TRBV5-1 and TRBJ1-2): KAGVTQTPRYLIKTRGQQVTLSCSPISGHRSVSWYQQTPGQGLQFLFEYFSETQRNKGNFPGRFSGRQFSNSRSEMNVSTLELGDSALYLCASSLDRGSDGYTFGSGTRLTVV.

This clone occurred a few times. This chain uses TRBV2 with TRBJ2-1; a weak D match, TRBD2 (6 bases). This CDR3 contains 17 residues. V lost 7 bases and J lost 1, with 20 bases in between. Germline V gives CDR1 SNHLY, CDR2 FYNNEI. This CDR3 is CASTPNLGSRSYNEQFF. The DNA of the CDR3 is TGTGCCAGCACCCCAAATCTCGGGAGCAGGTCCTACAATGAGCAGTTCTTC.

The chain recombines TRBV19 with TRBJ1-5; 7 bases are a match to TRBD1. With V trimmed by 6 bases and J by 0 bases, 8 bases remained unmatched. Germline CDR1 is LNHDA and CDR2 is SQIVND (reference sequence). The CDR3 extends over 16 amino acids. CDR3 DNA: TGTGCCAGTAGATTGGCAGGGGGGTATAGCAATCAGCCCCAGCATTTT. This encodes CASRLAGGYSNQPQHF.

The rearrangement links TRBV2 to TRBJ2-7; D is possibly TRBD2 (5 bases). The CDR3 has 13 residues. The germline gives CDR1 SNHLY, CDR2 FYNNEI. Trimming removed 7 bases at V and 7 bases at J, with 17 bases between. The CDR3 loop is CASTQPGLSEQYF. DNA for the CDR3: TGTGCCAGCACCCAGCCGGGGTTGAGTGAGCAGTACTTC.

The chain has TRBV7-3 and TRBJ2-3, with TRBD1 identical over 7 bases. The J segment lost 0 bases and the V segment lost 5 bases, leaving 5 bases of the junction unmatched. Germline V CDR1 and CDR2: SGHTA, FQGTGA. This CDR3 is built from 15 residues. CDR3 in amino acids: CASSPQGVSTDTQYF. The CDR3 DNA reads TGTGCCAGCAGCCCCCAGGGGGTTAGCACAGATACGCAGTATTTT.

The chain employs TRBV11-2 and TRBJ2-1; 12 positions match TRBD1. Germline V gives CDR1 SGHAT, CDR2 FQNNGV. V dropped 2 bases and J dropped 8; count of bases not matched to a gene: 10. The CDR3 runs 17 residues. CDR3 amino acids: CASSLTGTGGPLDEQFF. CDR3 bases: TGTGCCAGCAGCTTAACCGGGACAGGGGGCCCTTTGGATGAGCAGTTCTTC.

The J gene is TRBJ2-2, the V gene TRBV2, with TRBD1 identical over 9 bases. Germline V CDR1 and CDR2: SNHLY, FYNNEI. This CDR3 comprises 16 residues. Trimming at V came to 0 bases and at J to 4 bases, leaving 3 bases not matched to a gene. In DNA, the CDR3 is TGTGCCAGCAGTGAAGCTAGACAGGGGGGCACCGGGGAGCTGTTTTTT. It translates to CASSEARQGGTGELFF.

The chain joins TRBV7-9 to TRBJ2-3; 8 bases are a match to TRBD1. The V gene's germline CDR1 is SEHNR and CDR2 FQNEAQ (reference sequence). The CDR3 sequence is 18 residues long. Trimming took 5 bases from V and 0 from J; bases not matched to a gene: 13. CDR3 sequence: CASSPKPGGGGSTDTQYF. The CDR3 DNA reads as TGTGCCAGCAGCCCGAAGCCAGGGGGCGGCGGAAGCACAGATACGCAGTATTTT.

The V gene is TRBV5-1, the J gene TRBJ2-7; 9 bases are a match to TRBD1. Trimming took 5 bases from V and 2 from J; bases not matched to a gene: 8. Germline V gene data show CDR1 as SGHRS and CDR2 as YFSETQ. The CDR3 is 15 amino acids. The CDR3 loop reads CASSPPGQGPYEQYF. The CDR3 DNA sequence: TGCGCCAGCAGTCCACCGGGACAGGGACCCTACGAGCAGTACTTC.

J is TRBJ2-3 and V is TRBV6-4, with 7 positions matching TRBD2. Germline CDR1 and CDR2: MRHNA and SNTAGT. The CDR3 totals 15 residues. Trimming took 3 bases from V and 0 from J; bases not matched to a gene: 3. Here the CDR3 DNA reads TGTGCCAGCAGTGATGGTAGCGGGAGCACAGATACGCAGTATTTT. It specifies CASSDGSGSTDTQYF.

A remark on this clone: This specimen includes other DNA sequences encoding the same CDR3. The chain combines TRBV5-6 with TRBJ1-2, with 10 nucleotides matching TRBD1. CDR3 length: 14 amino acids. The germline CDR1 and CDR2 sequences are SGHDT and YYEEEE. V gave up 4 bases and J gave up 7 bases; unmatched junction bases: 7. The CDR3 sequence: CASSPWTGGAGYTF. CDR3 DNA sequence: TGTGCCAGCAGCCCCTGGACAGGGGGAGCTGGCTACACCTTC.